This TCR beta chain was sequenced in a study of blood T cell repertoires in COVID-19. About the study: Nucleic acid was either cDNA or gDNA, and it came from T cells, B-cell-depleted T cells, or PBMCs.

Per the authors' pipeline: Quantification of nucleated cells was approximated via reference gene primer amplification. The table came from immunoSEQ multiplex PCR; TCRdb's copy has only in-frame clones and leaves some out. The V and J calls and the clone size are those of that table, but D and trimming were determined from the DNA. The sample has hundreds of thousands of clones; 80% to 90% are singletons. The CDR3 runs 16 residues. Trimming removed 4 bases from V and 4 bases from J, with 19 bases in between. Germline CDR1 MGHRA, CDR2 YSYEKL. This TCR was sampled from a young woman with active or convalescent COVID-19. Material: peripheral blood. V gene TRBV4-1 combines with J gene TRBJ1-2, with D possibly TRBD1 on 5 matching bases. The CDR3 bases are TGCGCCAGCAGCCCGCGTTCGTCAGGGATAGGCTATGGCTACACCTTC. Amino acid sequence: CASSPRSSGIGYGYTF.